The 8 T cell receptor beta chains below were found in one sample sequenced in a study of CD8 T cells in Susac syndrome. RNA amounts of roughly 0.45 to 1 ug underwent reverse transcription with random hexamers. Using its own MiXCR run on the immunoSEQ multiplex PCR reads, TCRdb lists one record per CDR3 protein. Altogether about 77,000 distinct CDR3 sequences are present, 90% to 95% being singletons, with the ten largest covering about 0.54%. Specimen: CD4+ T cells from PBMCs. These TCRs come from a human donor with Susac syndrome.

This sequence joins TRBV7-9 and TRBJ1-4; 9 nucleotides agree with TRBD1. The V segment lost 3 bases and the J segment 11 bases; nucleotides outside the gene matches: 7. The germline CDR1 and CDR2 sequences are SEHNR and FQNEAQ (reference sequence). This CDR3 is 14 amino acids long. For the CDR3, the DNA is TGTGCCAGCAGCTTCGAAGACAGGGGGTTGAAACTGTTTTTT. Translated: CASSFEDRGLKLFF.

This clonotype was observed a few times. The chain employs TRBV4-1 and TRBJ2-1, with D perhaps matching TRBD2 (6 bases). V lost 1 base and J 2 bases, leaving 15 bases between the germline ends. Germline CDR1 MGHRA, CDR2 YSYEKL. CDR3 length equals 17 residues. The CDR3 loop is CASSQGGGPAAYNEQFF. CDR3 nucleotides: TGCGCCAGCAGCCAAGGTGGAGGGCCTGCAGCCTACAATGAGCAGTTCTTC.

The chain has TRBV3-1 and TRBJ2-6, with TRBD1 matching over 10 bases. CDR1 is LGHDT, CDR2 YNNKEL, per germline (reference sequence). V gave up 10 bases and J gave up 11 bases; unmatched junction bases: 8. This CDR3 has 13 amino acids. CDR3 DNA sequence: TGTGCCACTTCTTACGGGACAGGGGACGTCCTGACTTTC. It encodes CATSYGTGDVLTF.

The CDR3 sequence is CASSPTRTSGHTDTQYF. The CDR3 DNA sequence: TGTGCCAGCAGTCCCACTCGGACTAGCGGACACACAGATACGCAGTATTTT. The chain recombines TRBV28 with TRBJ2-3, with TRBD2 identical over 10 bases. J gave up 2 bases and V 5 bases, and 10 bases lay outside the gene matches. This CDR3 comprises 17 residues. Germline assignment: CDR1 MDHEN and CDR2 SYDVKM.

The rearrangement links TRBV29-1 to TRBJ2-1; TRBD1 is a possible D gene (5 bases). The CDR3 totals 14 residues. V lost 7 bases and J lost 8, with 21 bases in between. Germline V lookup: CDR1 SQVTM, CDR2 ANQGSEA. CDR3 protein: CSGATGQPYYEQFF. The DNA of the CDR3 is TGCAGCGGCGCTACAGGTCAGCCTTACTATGAGCAGTTCTTC.

This chain links TRBV28 with TRBJ2-4, with 10 nucleotides matching TRBD1. Germline CDR1 MDHEN, CDR2 SYDVKM. The CDR3 is 15 residues long. After removal of 5 bases from V and 3 bases from J, the junction contained 4 bases not matched to a gene. CDR3 nucleotide sequence: TGTGCCAGCAGTCGGGACAGGGGTGTCAAAAACATTCAGTACTTC. Translated, it gives CASSRDRGVKNIQYF.

The chain recombines TRBV18 with TRBJ2-7, with TRBD2 identical over 10 bases. The V segment lost 3 bases and the J segment 3 bases; nucleotides outside the gene matches: 2. The V gene's germline CDR1 is KGHSH and CDR2 LQKENI. The CDR3 consists of 14 residues. The CDR3 protein is CASSPGLAIYEQYF. In nucleotides, the CDR3 is TGTGCCAGCTCACCGGGACTAGCGATCTACGAGCAGTACTTC.

The rearrangement uses TRBV19 and TRBJ1-4; D gene unclear. Trimming removed 9 bases from V and 0 bases from J, with 8 bases in between. The CDR3 is made up of 13 amino acids. In germline, CDR1 is LNHDA, CDR2 SQIVND (reference sequence). The CDR3 here is CASSIATNEKLFF. As DNA, the CDR3 is TGTGCCAGCTCGATTGCAACTAATGAAAAACTGTTTTTT. The variable domain in full, completed from reference TRBV19 and TRBJ1-4, reads DGGITQSPKYLFRKEGQNVTLSCEQNLNHDAMYWYRQDPGQGLRLIYYSQIVNDFQKGDIAEGYSVSREKKESFPLTVTSAQKNPTAFYLCASSIATNEKLFFGSGTQLSVL.